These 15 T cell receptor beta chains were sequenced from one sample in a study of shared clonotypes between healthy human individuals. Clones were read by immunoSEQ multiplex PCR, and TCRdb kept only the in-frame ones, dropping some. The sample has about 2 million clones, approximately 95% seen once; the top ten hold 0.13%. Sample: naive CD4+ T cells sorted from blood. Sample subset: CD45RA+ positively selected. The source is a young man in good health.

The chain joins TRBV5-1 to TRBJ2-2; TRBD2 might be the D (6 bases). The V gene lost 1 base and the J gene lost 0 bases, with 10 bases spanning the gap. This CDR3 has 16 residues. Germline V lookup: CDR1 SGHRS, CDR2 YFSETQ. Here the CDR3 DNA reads TGCGCCAGCAGCTTGAGGGCTAGCGCGAACACCGGGGAGCTGTTTTTT. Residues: CASSLRASANTGELFF.

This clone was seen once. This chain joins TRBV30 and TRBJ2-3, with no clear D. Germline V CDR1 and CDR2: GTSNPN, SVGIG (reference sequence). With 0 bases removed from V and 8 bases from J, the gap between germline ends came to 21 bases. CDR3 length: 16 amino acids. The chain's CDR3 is CAWSVLAALRQPTQYF. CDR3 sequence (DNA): TGTGCCTGGAGTGTACTGGCGGCCCTGCGGCAACCTACGCAGTATTTT.

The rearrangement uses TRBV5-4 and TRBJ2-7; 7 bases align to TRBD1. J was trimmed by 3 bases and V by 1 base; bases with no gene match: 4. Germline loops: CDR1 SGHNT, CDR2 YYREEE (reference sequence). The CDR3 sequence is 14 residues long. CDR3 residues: CASSLQGENYEQYF. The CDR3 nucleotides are TGTGCCAGCAGCTTGCAGGGGGAAAACTACGAGCAGTACTTC.

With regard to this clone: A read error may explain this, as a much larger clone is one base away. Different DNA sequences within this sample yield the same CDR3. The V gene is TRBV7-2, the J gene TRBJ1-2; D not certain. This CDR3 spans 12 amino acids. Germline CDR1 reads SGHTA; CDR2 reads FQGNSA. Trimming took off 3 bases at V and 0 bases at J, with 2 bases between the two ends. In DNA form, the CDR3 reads TGTGCCAGCAGCTTGGCTAACTATGGCTACACCTTC. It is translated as CASSLANYGYTF.

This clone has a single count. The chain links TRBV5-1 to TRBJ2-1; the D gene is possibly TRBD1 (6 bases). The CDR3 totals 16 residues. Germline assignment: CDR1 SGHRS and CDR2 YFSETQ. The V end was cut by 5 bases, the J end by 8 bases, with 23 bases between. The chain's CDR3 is CASSGGLLTGRHEQFF. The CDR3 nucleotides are TGCGCCAGCAGTGGTGGGTTATTGACAGGTCGACATGAGCAGTTCTTC.

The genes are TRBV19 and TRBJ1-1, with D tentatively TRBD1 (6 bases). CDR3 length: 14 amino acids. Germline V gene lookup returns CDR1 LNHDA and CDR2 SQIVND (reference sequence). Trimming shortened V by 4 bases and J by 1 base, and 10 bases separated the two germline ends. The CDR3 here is CASSRTATNTEAFF. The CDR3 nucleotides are TGTGCCAGTAGTAGGACAGCCACGAACACTGAAGCTTTCTTT. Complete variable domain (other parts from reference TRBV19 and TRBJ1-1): DGGITQSPKYLFRKEGQNVTLSCEQNLNHDAMYWYRQDPGQGLRLIYYSQIVNDFQKGDIAEGYSVSREKKESFPLTVTSAQKNPTAFYLCASSRTATNTEAFFGQGTRLTVV.

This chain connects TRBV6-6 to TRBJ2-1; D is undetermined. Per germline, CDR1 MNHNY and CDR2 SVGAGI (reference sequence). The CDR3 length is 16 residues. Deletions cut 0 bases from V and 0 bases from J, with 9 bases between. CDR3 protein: CASSYSSRLSYNEQFF. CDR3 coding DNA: TGTGCCAGCAGTTACTCGTCCCGGCTCTCCTACAATGAGCAGTTCTTC.

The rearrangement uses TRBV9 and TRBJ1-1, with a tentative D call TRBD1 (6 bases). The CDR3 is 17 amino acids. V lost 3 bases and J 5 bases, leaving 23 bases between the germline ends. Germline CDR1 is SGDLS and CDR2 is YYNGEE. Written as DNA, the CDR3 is TGTGCCAGCAGCGAGGCCCCAGGACAGTCGAGTCGAACTGAAGCTTTCTTT. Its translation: CASSEAPGQSSRTEAFF.

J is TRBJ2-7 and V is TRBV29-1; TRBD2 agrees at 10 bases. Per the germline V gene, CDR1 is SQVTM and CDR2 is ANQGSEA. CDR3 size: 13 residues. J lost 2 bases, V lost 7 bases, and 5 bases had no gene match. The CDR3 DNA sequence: TGCAGCGCCCGGACTAGCGGCGCCTACGAGCAGTACTTC. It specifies CSARTSGAYEQYF.

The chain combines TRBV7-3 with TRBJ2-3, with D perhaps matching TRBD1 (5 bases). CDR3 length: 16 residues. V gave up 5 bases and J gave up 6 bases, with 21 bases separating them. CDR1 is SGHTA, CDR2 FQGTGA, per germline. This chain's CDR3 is CASSPGGAVMGDTQYF. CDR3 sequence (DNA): TGTGCCAGCAGCCCCGGTGGGGCCGTGATGGGTGATACGCAGTATTTT.

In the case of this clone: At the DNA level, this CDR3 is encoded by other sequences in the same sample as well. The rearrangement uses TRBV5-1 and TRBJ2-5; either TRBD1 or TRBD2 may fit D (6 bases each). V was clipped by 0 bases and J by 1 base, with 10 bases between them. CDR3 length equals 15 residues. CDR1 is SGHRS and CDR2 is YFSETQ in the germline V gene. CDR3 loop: CASSLVGGLQETQYF. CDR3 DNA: TGCGCCAGCAGCTTGGTCGGGGGCCTCCAAGAGACCCAGTACTTC.

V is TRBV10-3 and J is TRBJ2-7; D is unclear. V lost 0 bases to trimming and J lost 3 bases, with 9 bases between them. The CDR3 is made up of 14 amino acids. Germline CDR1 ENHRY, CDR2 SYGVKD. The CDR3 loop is CAISESAGLYEQYF. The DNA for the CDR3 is TGTGCCATCAGTGAGTCCGCCGGTCTCTACGAGCAGTACTTC.

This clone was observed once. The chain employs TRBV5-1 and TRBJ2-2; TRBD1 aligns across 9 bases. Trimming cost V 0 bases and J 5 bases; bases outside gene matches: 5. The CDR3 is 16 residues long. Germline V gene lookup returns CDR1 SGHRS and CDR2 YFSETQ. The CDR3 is CASSLAAGQGTGELFF. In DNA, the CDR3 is TGCGCCAGCAGCTTGGCCGCGGGACAGGGAACCGGGGAGCTGTTTTTT.

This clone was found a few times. CDR3 sequence: CASSQSRGPGTGELFF. Here the CDR3 DNA reads TGCGCCAGCAGTCAATCTAGGGGGCCCGGCACCGGGGAGCTGTTTTTT. The chain carries TRBV23-1 and TRBJ2-2; 7 bases map to TRBD1. TRBV23-1 is designated an ORF whose function remains uncertain. This CDR3 is built from 16 residues. V lost 0 bases and J lost 4; bases outside the gene matches: 5.

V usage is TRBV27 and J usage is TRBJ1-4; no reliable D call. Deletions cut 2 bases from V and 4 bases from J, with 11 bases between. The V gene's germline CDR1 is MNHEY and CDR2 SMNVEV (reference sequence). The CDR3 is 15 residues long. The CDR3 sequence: CASSLGGRDNEKLFF. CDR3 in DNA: TGTGCCAGCAGTTTAGGCGGCAGAGATAATGAAAAACTGTTTTTT.